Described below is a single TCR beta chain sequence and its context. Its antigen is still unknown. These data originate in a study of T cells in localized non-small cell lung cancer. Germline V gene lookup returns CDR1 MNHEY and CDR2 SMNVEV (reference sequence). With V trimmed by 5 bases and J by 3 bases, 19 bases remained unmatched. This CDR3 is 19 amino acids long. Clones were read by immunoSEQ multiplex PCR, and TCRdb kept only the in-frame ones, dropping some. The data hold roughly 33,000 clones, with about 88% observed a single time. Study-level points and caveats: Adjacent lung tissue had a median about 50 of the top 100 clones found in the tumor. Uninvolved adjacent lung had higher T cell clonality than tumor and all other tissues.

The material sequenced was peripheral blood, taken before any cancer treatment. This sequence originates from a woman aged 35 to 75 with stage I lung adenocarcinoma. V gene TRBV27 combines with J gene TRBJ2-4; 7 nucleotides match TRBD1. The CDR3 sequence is CASSPAPSPGQWGKNIQYF. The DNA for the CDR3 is TGTGCCAGCAGTCCCGCGCCTTCGCCGGGACAGTGGGGCAAAAACATTCAGTACTTC.